This T cell receptor (beta chain) was identified during a study of T cells after yellow fever vaccination. General study results and limits: Though it reached lower strength, the secondary response hit its peak faster, day 5 versus 15.

With respect to this clonotype: Antigen specificity is unknown.

In making TCR cDNA, 5'RACE template switching added a universal primer site and UMIs to it. Each CDR3 protein gets one entry after TCRdb re-called the 5' RACE reads with MiXCR. The sample shows a few hundred thousand distinct CDR3 sequences, roughly a sixth of them seen only once. The CDR3 has 16 amino acids. V lost 0 bases and J 3 bases, leaving 9 bases between the germline ends. Germline-derived CDR1 and CDR2 are SGHVS and FQNEAQ. This specimen was PBMCs, taken roughly 5 days after the first yellow fever vaccination. The source of this sequence is a man younger than 35 who received the YFV17D yellow fever vaccine. The chain couples TRBV7-8 to TRBJ2-6; unclear D gene. The CDR3 loop is CASSLAGRVGANVLTF. In DNA form, the CDR3 reads TGTGCCAGCAGCTTAGCGGGTAGGGTTGGGGCCAACGTCCTGACTTTC.